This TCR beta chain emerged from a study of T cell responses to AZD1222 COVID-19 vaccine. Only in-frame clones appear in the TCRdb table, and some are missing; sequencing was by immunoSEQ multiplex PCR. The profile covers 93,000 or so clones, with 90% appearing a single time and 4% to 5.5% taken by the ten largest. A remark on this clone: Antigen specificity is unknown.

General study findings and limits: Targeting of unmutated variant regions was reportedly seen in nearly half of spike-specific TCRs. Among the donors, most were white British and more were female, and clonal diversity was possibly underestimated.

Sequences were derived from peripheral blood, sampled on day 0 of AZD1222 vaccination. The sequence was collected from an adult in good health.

CDR3 residues: CASSLDRGHNEQYF. DNA for the CDR3: TGCGCCAGCAGCCTGGACAGGGGGCATAACGAGCAGTACTTC. The chain combines TRBV4-1 with TRBJ2-7; 11 bases match TRBD1. The CDR3 length is 14 residues. Germline trimming cut 4 bases from V and 5 bases from J; bases unmatched to any gene: 4. Germline CDR1 and CDR2: MGHRA and YSYEKL.